This T cell receptor beta chain was recorded in a study of shared clonotypes between healthy human individuals (dated by TCRdb to about 2020). Looking at the study overall: A couple of women and a few men aged 18 to 49 years were included in the cohort. To estimate repertoire size and how much clonotype sharing occurs between individuals, the study deeply sequenced the blood TCR repertoires of about five healthy adults. For each donor, three plates each were used for CD4 naive and CD4 memory, two plates were used for CD8 naive, and one plate was used for CD8 memory. Libraries were prepared and TCR repertoires were sequenced by different laboratories using diverse techniques, in order to increase sequencing depth and limit assay-specific biases. Each donor's leukapheresis produced roughly between roughly 0.85 and 10 billion PBMCs.

CD8 naive samples consisted of CD45RO-negative cells that were positively selected for CCR7, yielding a CD45RA+CCR7+ population without TemRA cells. The donors were healthy, HIV-negative adults who had no recently reported acute infections or vaccinations. Every donor was a Caucasian adult living in Nashville, Tennessee, USA. Blood was collected by leukapheresis, and PBMCs were isolated by Ficoll-Histopaque density gradient centrifugation and then cryopreserved in liquid nitrogen vapor phase. Analytical flow cytometry was used to check the purity and quantity of every magnetically sorted T cell population. Genomic DNA was isolated from every sorted fraction and measured by UV absorbance on a Nanodrop 2000c. With regard to this clone: Its antigen remains undetermined. No clone much larger than this one lies a single base away; base qualities are absent.

TCR CDR3 regions were amplified from genomic DNA by multiplex PCR using the deep immunoSEQ assay. Extracted genomic DNA from each cell subset was distributed evenly across all wells of several immunoSEQ 96-well plates, and each plate was treated as a replicate. For sorted subsets, approximately 0.2 ug of genomic DNA, equivalent to 30,000 or so T cell genomes, went into each replicate PCR. Purified libraries were quantified with a Qubit 3.0 fluorometer, sized on a Bioanalyzer 2100, and re-quantified with the KAPA Library Quantification kit. Every immunoSEQ 96-well plate was sequenced on a separate single-read 150-cycle Illumina NextSeq 550 flow cell. The study's own analysis went as follows. Because the immunoSEQ output held only junctional sequences and lacked quality scores, the filtering could not match the filtering applied to full-length reads. Sequences were annotated with PyIR, a Python wrapper for IgBLAST v1.9, and V/J genes and CDR3 were assigned using IMGT germline references. Reads were removed for weak V/J assignments (E-value above 1e-6), missing CDR3, stop codons, out-of-frame junctions, or ambiguous translated residues. A V3J clonotype was defined by an identical inferred V gene, J gene, and CDR3 amino acid sequence. Percentage overlap between repertoires was calculated by dividing the number of shared unique clonotypes by the size of the smaller repertoire. Richness of each repertoire was evaluated using RTK rarefaction, the Chao1 estimator, and Recon v2.1 estimates of unobserved clonotypes. For all TCRbeta clonotypes obtained by the gDNA method from a handful of donors, generation probabilities were computed with OLGA. TCRdb took this table from immuneACCESS and kept in-frame rearrangements with V and J called. Such tables lack part of the clones; where checked against another copy, unresolved V genes explain under half of the gap, and the rest is unexplained. The D gene and trimming were derived from the DNA, and the V and J assignments and clone size from that table. The sample includes hundreds of thousands of clones, with roughly 95% observed a single time. The top ten hold 0.11% of the sample.

On the study overall, not on this receptor specifically: Naive subsets generally had larger estimated clonotype richness than memory subsets. Rarefaction of sorted-subset datasets indicated incomplete sequencing despite the large sequencing depth. Clonotypes shared by all four sorted-subset donors showed higher generation probabilities than non-shared clonotypes. Sampling was limited to blood, and TCR repertoires in tissue likely differ from TCR repertoires in blood. Pairwise subsampling led to the expectation that sequencing depth would affect the degree of clonotype sharing among donors. Across several donors, approximately 5% of naive CD4, roughly 3.4% of naive CD8, roughly 2.3% of memory CD4, and approximately 0.4% of memory CD8 clonotypes were shared. The genetic and exposure-history diversity represented was limited by the small number of donors.

V and J lose 4 bases and 10 bases, and a span of 17 bases separates them. The germline V gene yields MDHEN for CDR1 and SYDVKM for CDR2. There are 15 amino acids in the CDR3, from cysteine to phenylalanine inclusive. Solely the CDR3 DNA is kept, with 45 bases framed from the first base. The clonotype was recovered from a woman in her twenties or thirties in good health. The chain was built from TRBV28 and TRBJ1-6; no D segment can be confidently identified. The source material was naive CD8+ T cells sorted from blood. Sample cell subset or site, as interpreted from the label and publication: CD45RA+CCR7+. This receptor carries the CDR3 CASSSWREDASPLHF. The nucleotide sequence is TGTGCCAGCAGTTCGTGGAGGGAAGACGCCTCACCCCTCCACTTT. The CDR3 plus the reference TRBV28 and TRBJ1-6 genes for the other parts give the full variable domain: DVKVTQSSRYLVKRTGEKVFLECVQDMDHENMFWYRQDPGLGLRLIYFSYDVKMKEKGDIPEGYSVSREKKERFSLILESASTNQTSMYLCASSSWREDASPLHFGNGTRLTVT.